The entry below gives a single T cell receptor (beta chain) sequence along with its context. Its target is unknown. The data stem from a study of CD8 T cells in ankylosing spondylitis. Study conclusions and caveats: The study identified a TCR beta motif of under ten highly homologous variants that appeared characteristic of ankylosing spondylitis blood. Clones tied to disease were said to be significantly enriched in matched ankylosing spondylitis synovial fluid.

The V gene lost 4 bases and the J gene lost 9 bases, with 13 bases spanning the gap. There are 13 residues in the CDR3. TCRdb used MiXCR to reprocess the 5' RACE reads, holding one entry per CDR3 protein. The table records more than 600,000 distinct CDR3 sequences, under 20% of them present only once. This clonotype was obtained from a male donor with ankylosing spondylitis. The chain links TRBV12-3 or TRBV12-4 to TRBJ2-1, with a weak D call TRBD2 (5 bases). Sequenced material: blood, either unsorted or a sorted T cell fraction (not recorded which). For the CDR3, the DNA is TGTGCCAGCAGTTCCTATACTAGAGGTGAGCAGTTCTTC. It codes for CASSSYTRGEQFF.